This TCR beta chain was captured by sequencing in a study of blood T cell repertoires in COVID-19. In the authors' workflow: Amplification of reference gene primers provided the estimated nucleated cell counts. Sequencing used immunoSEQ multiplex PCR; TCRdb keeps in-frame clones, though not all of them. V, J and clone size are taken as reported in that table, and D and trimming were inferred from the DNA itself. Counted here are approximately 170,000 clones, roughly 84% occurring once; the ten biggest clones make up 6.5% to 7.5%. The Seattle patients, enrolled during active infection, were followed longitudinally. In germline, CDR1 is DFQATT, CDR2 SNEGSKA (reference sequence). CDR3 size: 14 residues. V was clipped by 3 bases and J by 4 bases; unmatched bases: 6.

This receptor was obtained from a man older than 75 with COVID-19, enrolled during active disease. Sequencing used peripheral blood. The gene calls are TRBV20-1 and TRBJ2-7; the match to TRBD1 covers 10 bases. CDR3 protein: CSASPSGQGYEQYF. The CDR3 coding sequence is TGCAGTGCTAGTCCTTCGGGACAGGGGTACGAGCAGTACTTC.